This TCR beta chain was captured in a study of blood T cell repertoires in COVID-19. On the study more broadly: Italy, Spain and the United States were the sources of the convalescent and acute COVID-19 samples.

V lost 4 bases to trimming and J lost 6 bases, with 21 bases between them. CDR3 length equals 16 residues. The germline V gene has CDR1 SGHDN and CDR2 FVKESK. In the authors' workflow: Reference gene primer amplification gave nucleated cell count estimates. TCRdb keeps only in-frame clones here, not all; method: immunoSEQ multiplex PCR. V, J and clone size are those of that table, while D and trimming were read from the DNA. The data show approximately 250,000 clones, roughly 84% seen once. This sequence was found in a middle-aged man with acute or convalescent COVID-19. The sequencing sample was made of peripheral blood. The genes are TRBV14 and TRBJ1-1; no clear D. As DNA, the CDR3 is TGTGCCAGCAGCCCAATGGGTAGCTCCTCGAGGGCTGAAGCTTTCTTT. Translation gives CASSPMGSSSRAEAFF.